These 29 T cell receptor beta chains came from one sample sequenced in a study of response to subunit inactivated influenza vaccine. TCRdb reprocessed the RT-PCR reads via MiXCR and lists one record per CDR3 protein. The sample has hundreds of thousands of distinct CDR3 sequences, roughly 10% seen once. Sequenced material: PBMCs from blood, taken on the day of vaccination. The receptors derive from a man aged 50 to 59 who received an inactivated influenza vaccine.

The chain employs TRBV20-1 and TRBJ2-3; D ambiguous. The germline V gene has CDR1 DFQATT and CDR2 SNEGSKA (reference sequence). V lost 1 base, J lost 3 bases, and 14 bases lay in between. This CDR3 spans 15 amino acids. The CDR3 nucleotides are TGCAGTGCTAGAGGTGTGATCGGTCAGACAGATACGCAGTATTTT. This gives the protein CSARGVIGQTDTQYF.

This chain uses TRBV7-2 with TRBJ2-7, with D possibly being TRBD1 or TRBD2 (5 bases each). V was cut by 2 bases and J by 3 bases, with 17 bases left in between. The CDR3 contains 16 residues. CDR1 SGHTA and CDR2 FQGNSA come from the germline V gene. CDR3 loop: CASSLWAEGSFYEQYF. In nucleotides, the CDR3 is TGTGCCAGCAGCTTATGGGCCGAGGGGTCTTTCTACGAGCAGTACTTC.

The rearrangement joins TRBV5-1 to TRBJ2-1; 13 bases match TRBD2. V gave up 4 bases and J gave up 2 bases; unmatched junction bases: 6. In germline, CDR1 is SGHRS, CDR2 YFSETQ. The CDR3 runs to 17 residues. CDR3 in DNA: TGCGCCAGCAGCGCAGGACTAGCGGGAGTAGCCTACAATGAGCAGTTCTTC. Protein product: CASSAGLAGVAYNEQFF.

This clonotype was detected ten times or more. The chain recombines TRBV28 with TRBJ1-1; the D is unclear. Germline values: CDR1 MDHEN, CDR2 SYDVKM. This CDR3 is 14 amino acids long. Trimming removed 3 bases at V and 1 base at J, with 9 bases between. CDR3 DNA: TGTGCCAGCAGTTTTAGACACAAGAACACTGAAGCTTTCTTT. Protein: CASSFRHKNTEAFF.

The sample holds a few counts of this clonotype. This rearrangement joins TRBV7-8 to TRBJ2-1; no clear D. Germline lookup yields CDR1 SGHVS and CDR2 FQNEAQ. The CDR3 runs to 16 residues. Trimming pared 1 base from V and 5 bases from J, leaving 15 bases between. The CDR3 here is CASSLDRLLKNNEQFF. In DNA, the CDR3 is TGTGCCAGCAGCTTAGATAGACTTCTAAAAAACAATGAGCAGTTCTTC.

The genes are TRBV29-1 and TRBJ1-5; TRBD1 might be the D (6 bases). Germline V gene data show CDR1 as SQVTM and CDR2 as ANQGSEA. With 4 bases removed from V and 1 base from J, the gap between germline ends came to 8 bases. The CDR3 runs to 13 residues. CDR3 in DNA: TGCAGCGTTGGGGGGCACAGCAATCAGCCCCAGCATTTT. Translating it yields CSVGGHSNQPQHF.

This clonotype was counted a single time. The CDR3 loop reads CASSLGPAGGYEQYF. As DNA, the CDR3 is TGTGCCAGCAGCTTAGGGCCGGCGGGGGGTTACGAGCAGTACTTC. The gene calls are TRBV7-6 and TRBJ2-7; 8 bases fit TRBD2. The CDR3 extends over 15 amino acids. Germline loops: CDR1 SGHVS, CDR2 FNYEAQ. The V segment lost 1 base and the J segment 4 bases; nucleotides outside the gene matches: 6.

The V gene is TRBV4-3, the J gene TRBJ1-4; D not resolved. V was shortened by 1 base and J by 6 bases, with 3 bases between the two germline ends. The CDR3 spans 12 residues. Per germline, CDR1 LGHNA and CDR2 YSLEER. The CDR3 reads CASSQGDEKLFF. For the CDR3, the DNA is TGCGCCAGCAGCCAAGGTGATGAAAAACTGTTTTTT.

This clonotype was counted only a few times. The gene calls are TRBV27 and TRBJ2-7; 9 nucleotides line up with TRBD1. Per the germline V gene, CDR1 is MNHEY and CDR2 is SMNVEV (reference sequence). This CDR3 is built from 15 residues. V lost 5 bases, J lost 3 bases, and 8 bases stayed unmatched. CDR3 sequence (DNA): TGTGCCAGCAGTACCCAAGGGGGACAGGGCTACGAGCAGTACTTC. The encoded protein is CASSTQGGQGYEQYF.

V is TRBV7-2 and J is TRBJ2-3, with D possibly called TRBD1 or TRBD2 (6 bases each). CDR3 length: 16 amino acids. CDR1 and CDR2 from the germline V gene are SGHTA and FQGNSA. Trimming removed 1 base from V and 6 bases from J, with 17 bases in between. CDR3 sequence: CASSLGYGGGSDTQYF. DNA for the CDR3: TGTGCCAGCAGCTTAGGGTACGGAGGGGGGTCGGATACGCAGTATTTT.

This clonotype has only a few counts. This chain connects TRBV7-2 to TRBJ2-1; 8 bases line up with TRBD2. Germline values: CDR1 SGHTA, CDR2 FQGNSA. The CDR3 is 14 amino acids. J lost 9 bases, V lost 2 bases, and 6 bases had no gene match. CDR3 sequence: CASSLPGGRAEQFF. In DNA form, the CDR3 reads TGTGCCAGCAGCTTACCGGGAGGGCGGGCTGAGCAGTTCTTC.

The V call is TRBV29-1, the J call TRBJ2-5; D is perhaps TRBD2 (6 bases). The CDR3 consists of 14 residues. Germline assignment: CDR1 SQVTM and CDR2 ANQGSEA. V shed 0 bases and J shed 5 bases, with 13 bases lying between them. CDR3 protein: CSVEDVLAAETQYF. CDR3 in DNA: TGCAGCGTTGAAGATGTACTAGCCGCCGAGACCCAGTACTTC.

V usage is TRBV3-1 and J usage is TRBJ2-2; 7 bases are a match to TRBD2. The CDR3 loop spans 16 amino acids. Unmatched junction bases numbered 8, after V lost 4 bases and J lost 3 bases. Germline values: CDR1 LGHDT, CDR2 YNNKEL (reference sequence). The DNA of the CDR3 is TGTGCCAGCAGCCGCCTTGGCGGGAGAGACACCGGGGAGCTGTTTTTT. This translates into CASSRLGGRDTGELFF.

This clonotype was detected ten times or more. The chain recombines TRBV10-3 with TRBJ2-2, with D unclear. Trimming took 0 bases from V and 2 from J, leaving 7 bases between them. CDR1 is ENHRY, CDR2 SYGVKD, per germline. This CDR3 contains 15 residues. The CDR3 here is CAISESGPNTGELFF. The CDR3 DNA reads as TGTGCCATCAGTGAGTCAGGGCCCAACACCGGGGAGCTGTTTTTT.

The chain recombines TRBV6-2 or TRBV6-3 with TRBJ2-1; the match to TRBD2 covers 9 bases. The CDR3 has 15 residues. The ends lost 6 bases at V and 8 bases at J; junction bases unmatched: 11. CDR1 and CDR2 from the germline V gene are MNHEY and SVGEGT. CDR3 residues: CASSPVGLARHEQFF. CDR3 nucleotides: TGTGCCAGCAGCCCTGTGGGACTAGCCCGCCATGAGCAGTTCTTC.

This chain joins TRBV3-1 and TRBJ2-1, with TRBD2 matching 9 bases. V shed 4 bases and J 8 bases; nucleotides not matched to a gene: 6. The CDR3 totals 14 residues. From germline, CDR1 is LGHDT and CDR2 YNNKEL (reference sequence). The CDR3 region is CASSPGLAGDEQFF. DNA for the CDR3: TGTGCCAGCAGCCCCGGGTTAGCGGGGGATGAGCAGTTCTTC.

This clonotype has more than one count but fewer than ten. V usage is TRBV29-1 and J usage is TRBJ2-5, with TRBD1 as a possible D gene (5 bases). Germline CDR1 reads SQVTM; CDR2 reads ANQGSEA. The CDR3 covers 14 residues. V lost 3 bases to trimming and J lost 2 bases, with 13 bases between them. Here the CDR3 reads CSVDPGRRQETQYF. DNA for the CDR3: TGCAGCGTTGATCCAGGGCGTAGGCAAGAGACCCAGTACTTC.

This clonotype was detected a few times. The V and J genes are TRBV3-1 and TRBJ2-3, with unresolved D. This CDR3 is built from 18 residues. Looked up from germline, CDR1 is LGHDT and CDR2 is YNNKEL (reference sequence). V was cut by 4 bases and J by 2 bases, with 22 bases left in between. CDR3 protein: CASSPNLGRSGDTDTQYF. The CDR3 bases are TGTGCCAGCAGCCCCAATCTAGGGCGGTCTGGCGACACAGATACGCAGTATTTT.

In its sample, this clonotype was seen a few times. The V and J genes are TRBV7-9 and TRBJ1-4; D is undetermined. Germline lookup yields CDR1 SEHNR and CDR2 FQNEAQ (reference sequence). V gave up 4 bases and J gave up 12 bases, with 12 bases separating them. The CDR3 is 12 residues long. CDR3 sequence reads: CASSSRGNELFF. As DNA, the CDR3 is TGTGCCAGCAGCTCCCGGGGTAATGAACTGTTTTTT.

Ten or more counts support this clonotype. This sequence joins TRBV7-8 and TRBJ1-4; possibly TRBD1 for D (5 bases). The CDR3 is 14 amino acids. The V end lost 2 bases, the J end lost 8 bases, and 12 bases lay between the germline ends. Germline V gives CDR1 SGHVS, CDR2 FQNEAQ. The CDR3 bases are TGTGCCAGCAGCTTAATATCAGGGCCGGAAAAACTGTTTTTT. Its protein is CASSLISGPEKLFF.

This chain joins TRBV19 and TRBJ2-3, with TRBD1 identical over 10 bases. Germline assignment: CDR1 LNHDA and CDR2 SQIVND (reference sequence). CDR3 size: 16 residues. The trim removed 3 bases at V and 6 bases at J, leaving 9 bases unmatched. In DNA form, the CDR3 reads TGTGCCAGTAGTATTCCCTCGGGACAGGGGCGGGATACGCAGTATTTT. Translated, it gives CASSIPSGQGRDTQYF.

V gene TRBV4-3 combines with J gene TRBJ2-5, with D possibly TRBD1 on 5 matching bases. The germline V gene has CDR1 LGHNA and CDR2 YSLEER. This CDR3 comprises 13 residues. Trimming stripped 2 bases from V and 4 bases from J, with 8 bases between. CDR3 nucleotides: TGCGCCAGCAGCCAAAATAGGGGAGAGACCCAGTACTTC. Protein sequence: CASSQNRGETQYF.

This rearrangement joins TRBV6-2 or TRBV6-3 to TRBJ2-5; D is perhaps TRBD1 or TRBD2 (5 bases each). The ends were cut back, 8 bases at V and 4 bases at J, with 11 bases in the middle. The germline gives CDR1 MNHEY, CDR2 SVGEGT. The CDR3 is 12 residues long. In nucleotides, the CDR3 is TGTGCCAGCGGGCCGGGACCAGAGACCCAGTACTTC. It specifies CASGPGPETQYF.

The genes are TRBV4-1 and TRBJ2-3; 10 bases agree with TRBD1. Germline V lookup: CDR1 MGHRA, CDR2 YSYEKL. The CDR3 consists of 17 residues. V was pared by 3 bases and J by 6 bases, with 12 bases of the junction left unmatched. CDR3 protein: CASSHRVIRDRGDTQYF. In nucleotides, the CDR3 is TGCGCCAGCAGCCACCGAGTAATCCGGGACAGGGGTGATACGCAGTATTTT.

V and J are TRBV28 and TRBJ2-7; D remains ambiguous. Trimming stripped 1 base from V and 2 bases from J, with 9 bases between. The CDR3 has 14 amino acids. Germline loops: CDR1 MDHEN, CDR2 SYDVKM. CDR3 sequence: CASSLLGNAYEQYF. The CDR3, as DNA: TGTGCCAGCAGTTTATTGGGCAACGCCTACGAGCAGTACTTC.

For this clonotype: The limits of the CDR3 on the DNA are not certain, so only TCRdb's listed CDR3 is given. The rearrangement links TRBV29-1 to TRBJ2-1; the table's D call of TRBD2 was not tested on the DNA. CDR1 and CDR2 (germline): SQVTM, ANQGSEA. The CDR3 adds up to 15 amino acids, both ends counted. The CDR3 region is CSVASGTSGANEHFF.

Ten or more counts support this clonotype. The chain joins TRBV7-9 to TRBJ1-1; the D is unclear. V lost 7 bases and J lost 1, with 16 bases in between. The CDR3 sequence is 15 residues long. Germline V CDR1 and CDR2: SEHNR, FQNEAQ (reference sequence). Here the CDR3 DNA reads TGTGCCAGCACCCCACTCGGACGGCAGAACACTGAAGCTTTCTTT. Translating gives CASTPLGRQNTEAFF. Full variable domain (missing parts from reference TRBV7-9 and TRBJ1-1): DTGVSQNPRHKITKRGQNVTFRCDPISEHNRLYWYRQTLGQGPEFLTYFQNEAQLEKSRLLSDRFSAERPKGSFSTLEIQRTEQGDSAMYLCASTPLGRQNTEAFFGQGTRLTVV.

The genes are TRBV5-5 and TRBJ2-1; D uncertain. Germline V gene sequence: CDR1 SGHKS, CDR2 YYEKEE (reference sequence). The length of the CDR3 is 13 residues. The V and J ends lost 1 base and 8 bases respectively, with 10 bases between them. CDR3 nucleotide sequence: TGTGCCAGCAGCTTGCATGGGGTCCATGAGCAGTTCTTC. This gives the protein CASSLHGVHEQFF.

This clonotype turned up a few times. The chain combines TRBV30 with TRBJ2-1, with 12 nucleotides matching TRBD2. The CDR3 runs to 12 residues. Germline V gives CDR1 GTSNPN, CDR2 SVGIG (reference sequence). The CDR3 DNA reads TGTGCACGGACTAGCGGGGAAAATGAGCAGTTCTTC. Its protein product is CARTSGENEQFF.